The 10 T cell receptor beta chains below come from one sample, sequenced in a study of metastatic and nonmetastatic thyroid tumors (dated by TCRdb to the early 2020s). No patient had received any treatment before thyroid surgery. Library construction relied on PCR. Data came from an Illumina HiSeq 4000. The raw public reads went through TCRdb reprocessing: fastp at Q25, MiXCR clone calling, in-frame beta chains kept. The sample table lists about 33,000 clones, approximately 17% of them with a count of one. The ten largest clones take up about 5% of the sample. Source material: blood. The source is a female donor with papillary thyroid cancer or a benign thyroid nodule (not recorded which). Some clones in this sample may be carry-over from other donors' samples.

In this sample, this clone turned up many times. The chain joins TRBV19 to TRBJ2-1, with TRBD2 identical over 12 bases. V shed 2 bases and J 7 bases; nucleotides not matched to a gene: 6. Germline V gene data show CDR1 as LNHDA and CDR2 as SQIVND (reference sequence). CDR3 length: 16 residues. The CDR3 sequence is CASSIRTSGGRNEQFF. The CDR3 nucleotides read TGTGCCAGTAGTATACGTACTAGCGGGGGGCGGAATGAGCAGTTCTTC. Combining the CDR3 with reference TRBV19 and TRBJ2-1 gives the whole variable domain DGGITQSPKYLFRKEGQNVTLSCEQNLNHDAMYWYRQDPGQGLRLIYYSQIVNDFQKGDIAEGYSVSREKKESFPLTVTSAQKNPTAFYLCASSIRTSGGRNEQFFGPGTRLTVL.

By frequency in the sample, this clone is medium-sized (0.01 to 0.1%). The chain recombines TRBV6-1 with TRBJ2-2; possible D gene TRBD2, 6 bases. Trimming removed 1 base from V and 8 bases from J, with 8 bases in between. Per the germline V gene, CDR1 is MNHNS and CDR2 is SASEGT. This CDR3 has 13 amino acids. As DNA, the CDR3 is TGTGCCAGCAGTGAAGAGGGGAGGGGGGAGCTGTTTTTT. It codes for CASSEEGRGELFF.

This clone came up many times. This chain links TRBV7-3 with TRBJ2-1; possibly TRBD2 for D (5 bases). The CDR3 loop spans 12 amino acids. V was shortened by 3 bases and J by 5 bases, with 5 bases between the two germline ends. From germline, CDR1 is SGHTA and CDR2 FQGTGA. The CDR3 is CASSLGDNEQFF. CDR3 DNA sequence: TGTGCCAGCAGCTTGGGAGACAATGAGCAGTTCTTC.

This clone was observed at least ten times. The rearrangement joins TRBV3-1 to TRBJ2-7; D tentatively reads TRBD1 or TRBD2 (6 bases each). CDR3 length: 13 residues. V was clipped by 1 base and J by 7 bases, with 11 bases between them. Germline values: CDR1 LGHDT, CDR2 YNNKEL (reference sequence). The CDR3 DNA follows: TGTGCCAGCAGCCAAGGGACTACAGGGGAGCAGTACTTC. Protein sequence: CASSQGTTGEQYF.

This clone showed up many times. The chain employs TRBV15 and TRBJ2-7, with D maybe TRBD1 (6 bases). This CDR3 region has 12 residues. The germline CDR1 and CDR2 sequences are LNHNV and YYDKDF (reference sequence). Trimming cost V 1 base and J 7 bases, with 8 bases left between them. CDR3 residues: CATSRVQGEQYF. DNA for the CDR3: TGTGCCACCAGCAGAGTTCAGGGGGAGCAGTACTTC.

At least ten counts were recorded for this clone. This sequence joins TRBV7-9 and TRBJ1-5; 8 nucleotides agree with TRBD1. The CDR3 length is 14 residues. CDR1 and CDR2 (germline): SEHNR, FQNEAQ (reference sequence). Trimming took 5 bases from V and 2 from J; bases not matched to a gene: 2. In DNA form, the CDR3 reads TGTGCCAGCAGCGGACAGGGCGGCAATCAGCCCCAGCATTTT. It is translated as CASSGQGGNQPQHF.

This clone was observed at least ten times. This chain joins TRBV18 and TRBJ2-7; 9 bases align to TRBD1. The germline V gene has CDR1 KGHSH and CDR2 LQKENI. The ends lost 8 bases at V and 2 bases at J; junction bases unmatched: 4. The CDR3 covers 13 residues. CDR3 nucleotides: TGTGCCAGCGCGGGGACAGGGACCTACGAGCAGTACTTC. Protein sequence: CASAGTGTYEQYF.

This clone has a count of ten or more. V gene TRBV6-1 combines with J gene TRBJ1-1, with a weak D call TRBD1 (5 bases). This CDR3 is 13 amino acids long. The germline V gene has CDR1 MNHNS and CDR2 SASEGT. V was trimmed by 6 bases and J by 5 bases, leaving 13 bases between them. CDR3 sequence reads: CASRIEGLTEAFF. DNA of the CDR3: TGTGCCAGCAGGATCGAGGGGCTAACTGAAGCTTTCTTT.

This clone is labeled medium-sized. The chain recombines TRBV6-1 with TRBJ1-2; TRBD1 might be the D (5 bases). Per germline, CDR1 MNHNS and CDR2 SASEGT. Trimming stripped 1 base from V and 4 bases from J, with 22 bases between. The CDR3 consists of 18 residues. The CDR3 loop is CASSEGEGRALRGYGYTF. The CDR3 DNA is TGTGCCAGCAGTGAAGGGGAGGGCAGGGCCCTCCGGGGCTATGGCTACACCTTC.

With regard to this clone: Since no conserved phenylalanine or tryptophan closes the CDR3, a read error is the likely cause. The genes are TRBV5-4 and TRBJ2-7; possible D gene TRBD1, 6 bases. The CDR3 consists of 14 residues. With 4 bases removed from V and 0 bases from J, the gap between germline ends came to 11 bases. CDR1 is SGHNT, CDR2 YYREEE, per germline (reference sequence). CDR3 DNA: TGTGCCAGCAGCAAACAGGGTGGCTCCTACGAGCAGTACCTC. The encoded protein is CASSKQGGSYEQYL.